This TCR beta chain originates from a study of blood T cell repertoires in COVID-19. Measured with immunoSEQ multiplex PCR; TCRdb has only the in-frame clones, and not every one. The table includes 90,000 to 150,000 clones, around 87% detected once. Germline lookup yields CDR1 LGHNA and CDR2 YNFKEQ. The V end was cut by 8 bases, the J end by 1 base, with 11 bases between. The CDR3 contains 13 residues. The chain uses TRBV4-2 and TRBJ1-1, with D uncertain. The receptor's source is a human donor in a cohort sampled during active COVID-19. The sequenced sample was peripheral blood. The CDR3 is CASDRGGNTEAFF. CDR3 DNA: TGTGCCAGCGACCGAGGCGGGAACACTGAAGCTTTCTTT.